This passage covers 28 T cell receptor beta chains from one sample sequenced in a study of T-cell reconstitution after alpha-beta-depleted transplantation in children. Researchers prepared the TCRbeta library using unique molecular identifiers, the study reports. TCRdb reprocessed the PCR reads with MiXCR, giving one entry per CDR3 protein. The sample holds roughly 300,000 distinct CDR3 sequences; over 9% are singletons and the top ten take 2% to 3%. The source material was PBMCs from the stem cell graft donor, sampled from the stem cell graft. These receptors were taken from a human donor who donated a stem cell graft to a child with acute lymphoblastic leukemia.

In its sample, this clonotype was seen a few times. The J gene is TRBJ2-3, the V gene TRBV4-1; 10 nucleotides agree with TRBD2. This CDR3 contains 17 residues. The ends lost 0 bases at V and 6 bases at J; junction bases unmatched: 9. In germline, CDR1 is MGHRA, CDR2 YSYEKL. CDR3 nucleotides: TGCGCCAGCAGCCAAGATAGGGCTAGCGGGAGCGCGGATACGCAGTATTTT. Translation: CASSQDRASGSADTQYF.

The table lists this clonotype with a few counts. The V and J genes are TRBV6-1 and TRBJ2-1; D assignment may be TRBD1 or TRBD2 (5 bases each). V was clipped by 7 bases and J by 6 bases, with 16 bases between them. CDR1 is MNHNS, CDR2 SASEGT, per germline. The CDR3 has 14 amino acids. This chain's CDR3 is CASKTGTVSNEQFF. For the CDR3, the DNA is TGTGCCAGCAAAACCGGGACGGTGTCCAATGAGCAGTTCTTC.

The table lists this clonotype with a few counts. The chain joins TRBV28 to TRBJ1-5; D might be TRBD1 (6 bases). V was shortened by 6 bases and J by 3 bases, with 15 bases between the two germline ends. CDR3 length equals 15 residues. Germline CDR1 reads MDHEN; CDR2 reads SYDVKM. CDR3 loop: CASSRTAEYNQPQHF. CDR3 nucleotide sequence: TGTGCCAGCAGCCGGACAGCGGAATACAATCAGCCCCAGCATTTT.

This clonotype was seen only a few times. CDR3 bases: TGTGCCAGCAGCTTAGGAGTAGGTGGGAATGAGCAGTTCTTC. Its protein product is CASSLGVGGNEQFF. The chain employs TRBV7-2 and TRBJ2-1, with D unresolved. Looked up from germline, CDR1 is SGHTA and CDR2 is FQGNSA. This CDR3 has 14 amino acids. Between the trimmed V and J ends, which lost 1 base and 7 bases, there was a span of 11 bases.

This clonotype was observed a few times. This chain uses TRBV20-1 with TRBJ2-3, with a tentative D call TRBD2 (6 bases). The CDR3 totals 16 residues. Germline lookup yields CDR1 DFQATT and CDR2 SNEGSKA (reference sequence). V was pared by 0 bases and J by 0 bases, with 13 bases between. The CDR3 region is CSARDSSGDSTDTQYF. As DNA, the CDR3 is TGCAGTGCTAGAGATTCCTCGGGAGATAGCACAGATACGCAGTATTTT.

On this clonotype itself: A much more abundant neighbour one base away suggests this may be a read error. The CDR3 loop is CASSLRGNNQPQHF. The CDR3 nucleotides are TGCGCCAGCAGCTTGCGGGGAAACAATCAGCCCCAGCATTTT. The V gene is TRBV5-1, the J gene TRBJ1-5; D unclear. CDR3 size: 14 residues. The ends were cut back, 1 base at V and 3 bases at J, with 8 bases in the middle. In germline, CDR1 is SGHRS, CDR2 YFSETQ.

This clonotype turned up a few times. The CDR3 DNA reads as TGCGCCAGCAGCCAAGGTAACAGGGGTCCCTACGAGCAGTACTTC. This translates into CASSQGNRGPYEQYF. J is TRBJ2-7 and V is TRBV4-3; 7 positions agree with TRBD1. Germline CDR1 reads LGHNA; CDR2 reads YSLEER. V was clipped by 1 base and J by 2 bases; unmatched bases: 5. The CDR3 has 15 residues.

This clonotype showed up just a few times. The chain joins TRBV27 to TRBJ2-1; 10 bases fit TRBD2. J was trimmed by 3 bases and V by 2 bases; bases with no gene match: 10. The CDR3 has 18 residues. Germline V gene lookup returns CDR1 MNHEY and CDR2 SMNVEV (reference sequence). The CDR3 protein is CASSLRDLAGVSYNEQFF. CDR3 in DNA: TGTGCCAGCAGTTTACGGGACCTAGCGGGAGTTAGCTACAATGAGCAGTTCTTC.

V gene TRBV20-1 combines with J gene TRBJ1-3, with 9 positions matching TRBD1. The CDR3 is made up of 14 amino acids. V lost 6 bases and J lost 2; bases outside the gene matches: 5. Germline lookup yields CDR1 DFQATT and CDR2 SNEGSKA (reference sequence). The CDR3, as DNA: TGCAGTGCCTGGACAGGGGCGGCTGGAAACACCATATATTTT. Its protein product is CSAWTGAAGNTIYF.

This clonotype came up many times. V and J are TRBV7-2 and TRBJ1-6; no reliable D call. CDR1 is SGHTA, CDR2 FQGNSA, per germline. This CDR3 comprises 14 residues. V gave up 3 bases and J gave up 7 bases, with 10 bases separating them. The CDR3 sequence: CASSFSGQNSPLHF. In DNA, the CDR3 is TGTGCCAGCAGCTTTAGCGGGCAGAATTCACCCCTCCACTTT.

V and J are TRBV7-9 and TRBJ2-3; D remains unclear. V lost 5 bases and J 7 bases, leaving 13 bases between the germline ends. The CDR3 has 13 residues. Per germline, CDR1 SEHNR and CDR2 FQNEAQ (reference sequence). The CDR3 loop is CASSPLGRHTQYF. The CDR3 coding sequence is TGTGCCAGCAGCCCCCTCGGCAGGCATACGCAGTATTTT.

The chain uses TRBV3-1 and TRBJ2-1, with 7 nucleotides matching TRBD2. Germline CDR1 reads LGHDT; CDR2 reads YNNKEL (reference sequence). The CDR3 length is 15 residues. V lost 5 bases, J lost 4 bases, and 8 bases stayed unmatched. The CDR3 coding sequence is TGTGCCAGCAGCGAGACTAGCAGAAGATACAATGAGCAGTTCTTC. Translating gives CASSETSRRYNEQFF.

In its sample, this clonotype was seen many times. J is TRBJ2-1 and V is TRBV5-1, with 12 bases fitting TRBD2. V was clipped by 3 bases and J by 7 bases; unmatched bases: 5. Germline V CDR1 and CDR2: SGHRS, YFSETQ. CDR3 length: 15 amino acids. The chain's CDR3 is CASSSLAGGKNEQFF. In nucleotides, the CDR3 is TGCGCCAGCAGCTCGCTAGCGGGAGGGAAAAATGAGCAGTTCTTC. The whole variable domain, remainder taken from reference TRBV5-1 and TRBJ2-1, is KAGVTQTPRYLIKTRGQQVTLSCSPISGHRSVSWYQQTPGQGLQFLFEYFSETQRNKGNFPGRFSGRQFSNSRSEMNVSTLELGDSALYLCASSSLAGGKNEQFFGPGTRLTVL.

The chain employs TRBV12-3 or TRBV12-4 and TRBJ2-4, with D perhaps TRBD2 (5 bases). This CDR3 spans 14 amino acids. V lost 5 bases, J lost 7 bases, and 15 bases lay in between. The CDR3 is CASSPQVRGNIQYF. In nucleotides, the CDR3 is TGTGCCAGCAGTCCCCAGGTCCGAGGGAACATTCAGTACTTC.

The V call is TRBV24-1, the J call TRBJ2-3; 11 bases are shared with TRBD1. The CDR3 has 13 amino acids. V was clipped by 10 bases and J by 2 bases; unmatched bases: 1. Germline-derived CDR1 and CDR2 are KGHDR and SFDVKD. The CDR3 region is CATDRGPTDTQYF. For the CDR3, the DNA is TGTGCCACGGACAGGGGGCCCACAGATACGCAGTATTTT.

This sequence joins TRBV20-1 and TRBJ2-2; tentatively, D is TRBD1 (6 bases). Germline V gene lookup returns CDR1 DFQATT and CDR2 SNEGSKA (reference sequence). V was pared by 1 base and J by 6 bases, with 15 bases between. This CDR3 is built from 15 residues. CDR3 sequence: CSARALPGGPGELFF. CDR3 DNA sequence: TGCAGTGCTAGAGCCCTGCCTGGGGGCCCCGGGGAGCTGTTTTTT.

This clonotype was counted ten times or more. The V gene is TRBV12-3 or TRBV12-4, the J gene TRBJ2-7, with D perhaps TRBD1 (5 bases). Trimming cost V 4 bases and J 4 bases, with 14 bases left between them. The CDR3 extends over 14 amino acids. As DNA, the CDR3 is TGTGCCAGCAGTTACTCGGACATACGTTACGAGCAGTACTTC. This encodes CASSYSDIRYEQYF.

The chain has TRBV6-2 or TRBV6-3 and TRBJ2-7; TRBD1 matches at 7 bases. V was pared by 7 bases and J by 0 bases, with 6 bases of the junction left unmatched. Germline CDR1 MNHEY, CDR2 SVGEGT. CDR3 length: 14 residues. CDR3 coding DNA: TGTGCCAGCAAACCCCGGACAGGCTCCTACGAGCAGTACTTC. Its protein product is CASKPRTGSYEQYF.

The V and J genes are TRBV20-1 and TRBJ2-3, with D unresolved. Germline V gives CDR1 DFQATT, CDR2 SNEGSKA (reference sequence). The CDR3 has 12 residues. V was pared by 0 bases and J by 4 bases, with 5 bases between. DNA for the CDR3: TGCAGTGCTAGAGATATTCCAGATACGCAGTATTTT. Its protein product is CSARDIPDTQYF.

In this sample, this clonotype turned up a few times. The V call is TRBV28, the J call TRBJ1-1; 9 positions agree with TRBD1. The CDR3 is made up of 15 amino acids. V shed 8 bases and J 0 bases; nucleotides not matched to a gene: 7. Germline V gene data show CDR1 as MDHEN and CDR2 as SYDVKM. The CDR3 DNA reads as TGTGCCAGCCGGGACAGGGCCTTCCTGAACACTGAAGCTTTCTTT. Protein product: CASRDRAFLNTEAFF.

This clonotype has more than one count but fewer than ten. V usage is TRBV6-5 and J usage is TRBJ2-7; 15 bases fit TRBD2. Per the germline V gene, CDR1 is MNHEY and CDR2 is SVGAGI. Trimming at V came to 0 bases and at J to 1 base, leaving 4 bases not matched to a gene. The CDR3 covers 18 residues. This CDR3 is CASSYSGLAGGPSYEQYF. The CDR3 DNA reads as TGTGCCAGCAGTTACTCAGGACTAGCGGGAGGGCCTTCCTACGAGCAGTACTTC.

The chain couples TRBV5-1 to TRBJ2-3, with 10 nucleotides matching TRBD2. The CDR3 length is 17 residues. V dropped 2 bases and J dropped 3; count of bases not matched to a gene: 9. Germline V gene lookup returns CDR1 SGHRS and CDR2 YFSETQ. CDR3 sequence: CASSFLAGARVTDTQYF. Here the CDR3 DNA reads TGCGCCAGCAGCTTCCTAGCGGGAGCGCGGGTGACAGATACGCAGTATTTT.

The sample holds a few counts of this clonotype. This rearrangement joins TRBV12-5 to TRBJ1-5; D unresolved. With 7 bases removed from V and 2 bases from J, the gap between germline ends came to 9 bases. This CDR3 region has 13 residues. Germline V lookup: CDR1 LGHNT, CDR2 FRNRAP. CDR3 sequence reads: CASAMGGNQPQHF. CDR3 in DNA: TGTGCTAGTGCCATGGGTGGCAATCAGCCCCAGCATTTT.

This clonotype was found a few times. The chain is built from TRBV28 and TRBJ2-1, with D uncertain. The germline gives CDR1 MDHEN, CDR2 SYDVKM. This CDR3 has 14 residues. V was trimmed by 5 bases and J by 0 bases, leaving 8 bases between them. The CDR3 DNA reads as TGTGCCAGCAGTCACAAGATCTCCTACAATGAGCAGTTCTTC. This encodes CASSHKISYNEQFF.

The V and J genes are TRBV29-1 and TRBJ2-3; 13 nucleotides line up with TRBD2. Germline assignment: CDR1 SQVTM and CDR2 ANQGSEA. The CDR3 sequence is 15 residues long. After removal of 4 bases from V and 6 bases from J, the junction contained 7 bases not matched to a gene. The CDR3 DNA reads TGCAGCGTTGGGGGGACTAGCGGGAATGCGGATACGCAGTATTTT. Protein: CSVGGTSGNADTQYF.

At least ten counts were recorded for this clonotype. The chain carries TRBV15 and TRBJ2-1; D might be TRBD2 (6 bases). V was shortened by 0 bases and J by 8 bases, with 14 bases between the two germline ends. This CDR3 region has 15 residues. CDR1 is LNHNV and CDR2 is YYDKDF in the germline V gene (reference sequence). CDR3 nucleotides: TGTGCCACCAGCAGAGATACTGGGACTTGGGATGAGCAGTTCTTC. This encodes CATSRDTGTWDEQFF.

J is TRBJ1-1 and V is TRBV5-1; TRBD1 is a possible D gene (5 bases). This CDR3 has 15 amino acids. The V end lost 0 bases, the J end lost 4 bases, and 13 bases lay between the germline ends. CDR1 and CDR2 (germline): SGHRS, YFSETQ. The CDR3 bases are TGCGCCAGCAGCTTGGCCGGAGGGGCCAGCACTGAAGCTTTCTTT. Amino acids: CASSLAGGASTEAFF.

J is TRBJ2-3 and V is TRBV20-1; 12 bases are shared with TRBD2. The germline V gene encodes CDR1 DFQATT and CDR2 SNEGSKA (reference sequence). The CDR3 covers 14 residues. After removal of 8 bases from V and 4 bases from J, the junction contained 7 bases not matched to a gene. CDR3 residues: CSKASGRGPDTQYF. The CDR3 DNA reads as TGCAGTAAAGCTAGCGGGAGGGGTCCAGATACGCAGTATTTT.